This entry lists 23 T cell receptor beta chains sequenced from one sample in a study of preoperative IRX-2 immunotherapy in early breast cancer (dated by TCRdb to the late 2010s). To prepare the library, the immunoSEQ multiplex PCR assay was applied. Here the immuneACCESS table is served through TCRdb, limited to in-frame sequences with V and J called. Missing clones are a known gap in these copies; in checked studies unresolved V genes cover under half, and the rest lacks a known reason. A total of tens of thousands of clones appear in this sample, nearly 80% of them only once. The ten largest clones take up approximately 2.2% of the sample. What the treatment or condition label conveys for this sample: preoperative locoregional IRX-2 cytokine immunotherapy. The specimen comprised lymph node tissue, sampled before IRX-2 immunotherapy. The receptors were sampled from a human donor with breast cancer.

The gene calls are TRBV6-8 and TRBJ1-2; D gene ambiguous. The CDR3 runs to 13 residues. Germline values: CDR1 MNHGY, CDR2 SAAAGT. V lost 7 bases to trimming and J lost 4 bases, with 13 bases between them. As DNA, the CDR3 is TGTGCCAGCACCCGGGGAGGGTCCTATGGCTACACCTTC. It translates to CASTRGGSYGYTF.

This rearrangement joins TRBV6-8 to TRBJ2-2; 9 nucleotides align to TRBD1. Trimming removed 5 bases from V and 7 bases from J; junction bases left unmatched: 11. The germline gives CDR1 MNHGY, CDR2 SAAAGT. This CDR3 contains 16 residues. As DNA, the CDR3 is TGTGCCAGCAGTGAGGCGGGACAGGGAGGTGGCGGGGAGCTGTTTTTT. Amino acids: CASSEAGQGGGGELFF.

The J gene is TRBJ1-1, the V gene TRBV10-2, with a possible D match to TRBD1 (6 bases). The V gene's germline CDR1 is WSHSY and CDR2 SAAADI. There are 14 residues in the CDR3. V was cut by 5 bases and J by 1 base, with 11 bases left in between. The CDR3 region has the DNA TGCGCCAGCAGTCGAAACAGGGAGAACACTGAAGCTTTCTTT. Translation: CASSRNRENTEAFF.

The chain combines TRBV6-8 with TRBJ2-1, with 11 bases that match TRBD2. With V trimmed by 0 bases and J by 9 bases, 7 bases remained unmatched. The CDR3 has 16 amino acids. The germline V gene encodes CDR1 MNHGY and CDR2 SAAAGT. The CDR3 DNA is TGTGCCAGCAGTTACTCGACGTTAGCGGGGGGGCCTGAGCAGTTCTTC. This translates into CASSYSTLAGGPEQFF.

About this clone itself: One end of the junction does not line up with germline, which may come from a read error. The chain joins TRBV6-4 to TRBJ2-3, with 12 nucleotides matching TRBD2. The germline gives CDR1 MRHNA, CDR2 SNTAGT. The CDR3 loop spans 16 amino acids. CDR3 sequence (DNA): TGTGCCAGCAGTTACTCGGCTAGCGGGAGGGCAGATACGCAGTATTTT. Its translation is CASSYSASGRADTQYF.

The chain recombines TRBV15 with TRBJ2-3; 13 positions match TRBD2. CDR1 LNHNV and CDR2 YYDKDF come from the germline V gene (reference sequence). V shed 1 base, J shed 0 bases, and the junction held 4 bases outside the gene matches. The CDR3 is 18 amino acids. CDR3: CATSRGTSGSPSTDTQYF. The CDR3 nucleotides read TGTGCCACCAGCAGAGGGACTAGCGGGAGTCCTAGCACAGATACGCAGTATTTT.

This chain connects TRBV7-1 to TRBJ2-3; D is unclear. TRBV7-1 qualifies as an ORF whose function is uncertain. This CDR3 region has 15 residues. V was pared by 4 bases and J by 2 bases, with 13 bases between. The CDR3 nucleotides read TGTGCCAGCAGCTTAGGCACAGATACCACAGATACGCAGTATTTT. This encodes CASSLGTDTTDTQYF.

This clone was seen just once. The rearrangement uses TRBV22-1 and TRBJ1-4; the table's D call TRBD1 went unverified against the DNA. TRBV22-1 is a known pseudogene. This CDR3 spans 12 amino acids. The CDR3 reads CASTDRDEKLFF. The CDR3 coding sequence is TGTGCCAGCACTGACAGGGATGAAAAACTGTTTTTT.

V gene TRBV10-2 combines with J gene TRBJ1-6; D perhaps matches TRBD1 (5 bases). The CDR3 length is 14 residues. The germline V gene encodes CDR1 WSHSY and CDR2 SAAADI. Trimming took 4 bases from V and 8 from J, leaving 12 bases between them. CDR3 DNA: TGCGCCAGCAGTGGGACGGGGGGAGATTCACCCCTCCACTTT. It is translated as CASSGTGGDSPLHF.

The chain recombines TRBV11-3 with TRBJ2-1; D is ambiguous. The CDR3 spans 16 residues. Germline V lookup: CDR1 SGHNT, CDR2 YENEEA. V shed 4 bases and J shed 7 bases, with 20 bases lying between them. CDR3 in amino acids: CASSSLSGPPRNEQFF. The DNA for the CDR3 is TGTGCCAGCAGCTCCCTATCTGGGCCCCCGCGGAATGAGCAGTTCTTC.

The rearrangement uses TRBV11-3 and TRBJ1-1; D may be TRBD1 (5 bases). Per the germline V gene, CDR1 is SGHNT and CDR2 is YENEEA. This CDR3 is built from 14 residues. V was shortened by 3 bases and J by 5 bases, with 13 bases between the two germline ends. The CDR3 protein is CASSFEGRRTEAFF. For the CDR3, the DNA is TGTGCCAGCAGCTTCGAGGGGAGGAGGACTGAAGCTTTCTTT.

The chain recombines TRBV6-8 with TRBJ1-1; D is unresolved. Germline assignment: CDR1 MNHGY and CDR2 SAAAGT. V lost 6 bases to trimming and J lost 3 bases, with 11 bases between them. CDR3 length: 13 amino acids. CDR3 region: CASRKAPDTEAFF. In DNA, the CDR3 is TGTGCCAGCAGGAAGGCCCCGGACACTGAAGCTTTCTTT.

The J gene is TRBJ2-3, the V gene TRBV19; D gene unclear. The CDR3 totals 12 residues. The germline CDR1 and CDR2 sequences are LNHDA and SQIVND (reference sequence). V was shortened by 3 bases and J by 3 bases, with 4 bases between the two germline ends. The CDR3 nucleotides read TGTGCCAGTAGTATGTTTACAGATACGCAGTATTTT. Translating it yields CASSMFTDTQYF. Variable domain in full (rest from reference TRBV19 and TRBJ2-3): DGGITQSPKYLFRKEGQNVTLSCEQNLNHDAMYWYRQDPGQGLRLIYYSQIVNDFQKGDIAEGYSVSREKKESFPLTVTSAQKNPTAFYLCASSMFTDTQYFGPGTRLTVL.

This rearrangement joins TRBV6-8 to TRBJ1-1, with TRBD1 as a possible D gene (5 bases). The V gene's germline CDR1 is MNHGY and CDR2 SAAAGT. This CDR3 region has 14 residues. Between the trimmed V and J ends, which lost 5 bases and 4 bases, there was a span of 14 bases. CDR3 sequence reads: CASSASTGVTEAFF. The DNA of the CDR3 is TGTGCCAGCAGTGCCTCTACGGGGGTCACTGAAGCTTTCTTT.

The chain carries TRBV6-8 and TRBJ1-1, with D possibly TRBD1 on 5 matching bases. CDR1 and CDR2 (germline): MNHGY, SAAAGT. This CDR3 has 14 residues. Trimming stripped 6 bases from V and 3 bases from J, with 14 bases between. CDR3 DNA sequence: TGTGCCAGCAGCCGATCGGAGGGGTACACTGAAGCTTTCTTT. Protein product: CASSRSEGYTEAFF.

V is TRBV6-8 and J is TRBJ2-7; maybe TRBD2 (6 bases). Germline CDR1 is MNHGY and CDR2 is SAAAGT. CDR3 length: 13 amino acids. V lost 2 bases and J lost 4, with 9 bases in between. The DNA of the CDR3 is TGTGCCAGCAGTTACCTTCGGGGGTACGAGCAGTACTTC. This translates into CASSYLRGYEQYF.

The chain has TRBV10-3 and TRBJ1-5; D is undetermined. With 2 bases removed from V and 1 base from J, the gap between germline ends came to 6 bases. The germline V gene has CDR1 ENHRY and CDR2 SYGVKD. The CDR3 loop spans 14 amino acids. This CDR3 is CAISEGPSNQPQHF. Written as DNA, the CDR3 is TGTGCCATCAGTGAGGGACCGAGCAATCAGCCCCAGCATTTT.

The V call is TRBV6-8, the J call TRBJ1-2, with unresolved D. This CDR3 contains 13 residues. V lost 0 bases and J 9 bases, leaving 11 bases between the germline ends. Germline assignment: CDR1 MNHGY and CDR2 SAAAGT. The CDR3 DNA is TGTGCCAGCAGTTACTCCGAAGATGGGAGCTACACCTTC. Encoded protein: CASSYSEDGSYTF.

This clone was detected once. V is TRBV15 and J is TRBJ1-4, with 7 bases matching TRBD1. Germline values: CDR1 LNHNV, CDR2 YYDKDF (reference sequence). J gave up 5 bases and V 2 bases, and 14 bases lay outside the gene matches. The CDR3 has 18 residues. This chain's CDR3 is CATSRYFPGTVLNEKLFF. CDR3 DNA sequence: TGTGCCACCAGCAGATATTTTCCCGGGACAGTATTAAATGAAAAACTGTTTTTT.

The chain combines TRBV18 with TRBJ1-3; TRBD1 might be the D (5 bases). The CDR3 is 14 residues long. Trimming pared 5 bases from V and 0 bases from J, leaving 8 bases between. Germline CDR1 reads KGHSH; CDR2 reads LQKENI. CDR3 nucleotides: TGTGCCAGCTCAGAGGGGCTCTCTGGAAACACCATATATTTT. Protein sequence: CASSEGLSGNTIYF.

The count of this clone is one. The chain joins TRBV7-8 to TRBJ2-7; D is unresolved. Germline V lookup: CDR1 SGHVS, CDR2 FQNEAQ. V lost 5 bases and J lost 4, with 18 bases in between. There are 15 residues in the CDR3. The CDR3 coding sequence is TGTGCCAGCAGCCACGGACCGACACCCGCTTACGAGCAGTACTTC. Its protein is CASSHGPTPAYEQYF.

The sample holds one count of this clone. The chain joins TRBV19 to TRBJ1-6; D not resolved. This CDR3 spans 13 amino acids. The germline V gene has CDR1 LNHDA and CDR2 SQIVND (reference sequence). V lost 0 bases to trimming and J lost 12 bases, with 9 bases between them. CDR3 sequence (DNA): TGTGCCAGTAGTATAGATAAGGACCAACCCCTCCACTTT. As protein: CASSIDKDQPLHF. The full variable domain, rest sourced from reference TRBV19 and TRBJ1-6, is DGGITQSPKYLFRKEGQNVTLSCEQNLNHDAMYWYRQDPGQGLRLIYYSQIVNDFQKGDIAEGYSVSREKKESFPLTVTSAQKNPTAFYLCASSIDKDQPLHFGNGTRLTVT.

The J gene is TRBJ1-1, the V gene TRBV19; 8 nucleotides match TRBD1. CDR3 length: 14 residues. The V and J ends lost 3 bases and 9 bases, in that order; junction bases with no gene match: 9. Germline loops: CDR1 LNHDA, CDR2 SQIVND (reference sequence). The CDR3 loop is CASSIWGDRGKAFF. The CDR3 DNA is TGTGCCAGTAGTATCTGGGGCGACAGGGGTAAAGCTTTCTTT.